Presented here are 32 T cell receptor beta chains from one specimen sequenced in a study of blood T cell repertoires in COVID-19. This table comes from immunoSEQ multiplex PCR, and its TCRdb copy is limited to in-frame clones, with some not included. The sample has some 130,000 clones; over 75% are singletons. The sequenced sample consisted of peripheral blood. These receptors were collected from a human donor in a cohort sampled during active COVID-19.

The CDR3 nucleotides read TGTGCCAGCAGCAAAACGGGGGTATCTACCTACGAGCAGTACTTC. Its protein is CASSKTGVSTYEQYF. The J gene is TRBJ2-7, the V gene TRBV21-1; TRBD2, the table's D call, was not compared with the DNA. TRBV21-1 is shown as a pseudogene. The CDR3 loop spans 15 amino acids.

In nucleotides, the CDR3 is TGTGCCAGCTCACCGCCGGGACAGGGGGATTCACCCCTCCACTTT. This gives the protein CASSPPGQGDSPLHF. The chain employs TRBV18 and TRBJ1-6; 11 positions agree with TRBD1. CDR1 is KGHSH and CDR2 is LQKENI in the germline V gene. The CDR3 has 15 residues. The V gene end was trimmed by 3 bases and the J gene end by 8 bases; junction bases not matched to a gene: 3. Drawing the rest from reference TRBV18 and TRBJ1-6, the complete variable domain is NAGVMQNPRHLVRRRGQEARLRCSPMKGHSHVYWYRQLPEEGLKFMVYLQKENIIDESGMPKERFSAEFPKEGPSILRIQQVVRGDSAAYFCASSPPGQGDSPLHFGNGTRLTVT.

This sequence joins TRBV5-4 and TRBJ2-2; D is perhaps TRBD1 (5 bases). Looked up from germline, CDR1 is SGHNT and CDR2 is YYREEE (reference sequence). The V and J ends lost 4 bases and 1 base respectively, with 8 bases between them. The CDR3 extends over 14 amino acids. This CDR3 reads CASSRTGNTGELFF. The CDR3 coding sequence is TGTGCCAGCAGCAGAACAGGGAACACCGGGGAGCTGTTTTTT.

The rearrangement uses TRBV2 and TRBJ2-3; D gene unclear. The CDR3 loop spans 13 amino acids. The germline V gene encodes CDR1 SNHLY and CDR2 FYNNEI. Trimming pared 11 bases from V and 2 bases from J, leaving 14 bases between. CDR3 amino acids: CASSGDFTDTQYF. The CDR3 DNA follows: TGTGCCTCCTCGGGTGACTTCACAGATACGCAGTATTTT.

The chain is built from TRBV6-2 or TRBV6-3 and TRBJ1-2, with 9 positions matching TRBD1. The CDR3 runs to 19 residues. V lost 0 bases, J lost 2 bases, and 13 bases stayed unmatched. Germline CDR1 is MNHEY and CDR2 is SVGEGT. The CDR3 spells CASSYSFGTGRTKNYGYTF. CDR3 coding DNA: TGTGCCAGCAGTTACTCATTTGGGACAGGGAGAACGAAGAACTATGGCTACACCTTC.

This chain connects TRBV9 to TRBJ1-2; TRBD1 is a possible D gene (6 bases). CDR1 is SGDLS, CDR2 YYNGEE, per germline. Trimming left V 0 bases short and J 3 bases short, with 9 bases between. The CDR3 loop spans 14 amino acids. This chain's CDR3 is CASSVDRVDYGYTF. Written as DNA, the CDR3 is TGTGCCAGCAGCGTAGACAGGGTTGACTATGGCTACACCTTC.

CDR3 DNA: TGTGCCAGCAGCTTAAACCGGGACAGATCCTACAATGAGCAGTTCTTC. It translates to CASSLNRDRSYNEQFF. The V gene is TRBV11-2, the J gene TRBJ2-1; 7 bases agree with TRBD1. This CDR3 is 16 amino acids long. The V gene end was trimmed by 2 bases and the J gene end by 1 base; junction bases not matched to a gene: 5. The germline V gene encodes CDR1 SGHAT and CDR2 FQNNGV.

The chain couples TRBV19 to TRBJ2-5; TRBD2 is a possible D gene (5 bases). Germline assignment: CDR1 LNHDA and CDR2 SQIVND (reference sequence). This CDR3 spans 14 amino acids. V was pared by 6 bases and J by 2 bases, with 13 bases between. The CDR3 region has the DNA TGTGCCAGTAGCGAGACAAGCGGACAAGAGACCCAGTACTTC. Residues: CASSETSGQETQYF.

CDR3 protein: CASSVQGTGAGGTEAFF. The CDR3 DNA reads TGTGCCAGCAGCGTACAAGGGACAGGGGCCGGAGGGACTGAAGCTTTCTTT. This chain uses TRBV11-3 with TRBJ1-1; 10 bases are a match to TRBD1. The CDR3 runs to 17 residues. Trimming cost V 5 bases and J 5 bases; bases outside gene matches: 14. The germline V gene encodes CDR1 SGHNT and CDR2 YENEEA.

V and J are TRBV3-1 (or the pseudogene TRBV3-2) and TRBJ2-7; 7 positions match TRBD1. Trimming removed 6 bases from V and 1 base from J; junction bases left unmatched: 3. CDR3 length: 13 amino acids. Germline CDR1 is LGHDT and CDR2 is YNNKEL (reference sequence). The CDR3 coding sequence is TGTGCCAGCAGTCCACAGGGGTCCTACGAGCAGTACTTC. This encodes CASSPQGSYEQYF.

The rearrangement links TRBV7-3 to TRBJ2-3, with 8 bases fitting TRBD2. V trimming: 5 bases; J trimming: 3 bases; junction bases outside the gene matches: 10. The CDR3 loop spans 16 amino acids. CDR1 and CDR2 (germline): SGHTA, FQGTGA. The CDR3 is CASSPRRGGETDTQYF. The DNA for the CDR3 is TGTGCCAGCAGCCCGCGCCGGGGGGGCGAAACAGATACGCAGTATTTT.

The J gene is TRBJ2-2, the V gene TRBV30, with D unclear. V lost 4 bases and J lost 2, with 8 bases in between. Germline V gene sequence: CDR1 GTSNPN, CDR2 SVGIG (reference sequence). This CDR3 spans 13 amino acids. CDR3 in DNA: TGTGCCTGGATTCCTAGTAACACCGGGGAGCTGTTTTTT. Protein: CAWIPSNTGELFF.

The V and J genes are TRBV7-3 and TRBJ2-5, with D unresolved. Germline loops: CDR1 SGHTA, CDR2 FQGTGA. CDR3 size: 13 residues. With 5 bases removed from V and 2 bases from J, the gap between germline ends came to 9 bases. CDR3 amino acids: CASSLTRQETQYF. In nucleotides, the CDR3 is TGTGCCAGCAGCCTCACTCGACAAGAGACCCAGTACTTC.

This sequence joins TRBV3-1 (or the pseudogene TRBV3-2) and TRBJ2-5; 8 bases fit TRBD2. This CDR3 region has 15 residues. In germline, CDR1 is LGHDT, CDR2 YNNKEL (reference sequence). Trimming took 0 bases from V and 7 from J; bases not matched to a gene: 7. The CDR3 loop reads CASSQDSTSVVTQYF. The CDR3 DNA sequence: TGTGCCAGCAGCCAAGACTCGACTAGCGTTGTGACCCAGTACTTC.

The chain employs TRBV24-1 and TRBJ2-3, with no clear D. V was cut by 4 bases and J by 2 bases, with 6 bases left in between. This CDR3 region has 13 residues. The germline V gene has CDR1 KGHDR and CDR2 SFDVKD. The CDR3 loop reads CATSDPSTDTQYF. The CDR3 nucleotides read TGTGCCACCAGTGACCCTTCCACAGATACGCAGTATTTT.

The V gene is TRBV5-5, the J gene TRBJ2-7; possibly TRBD2 for D (6 bases). Germline values: CDR1 SGHKS, CDR2 YYEKEE (reference sequence). The V gene lost 0 bases and the J gene lost 3 bases, with 13 bases spanning the gap. The CDR3 contains 15 residues. CDR3 loop: CASSLEAGFFYEQYV. The DNA for the CDR3 is TGTGCCAGCAGCTTGGAGGCGGGGTTCTTCTACGAGCAGTACGTC.

The V call is TRBV5-4, the J call TRBJ2-5, with 9 bases that match TRBD2. In germline, CDR1 is SGHNT, CDR2 YYREEE (reference sequence). V shed 3 bases, J shed 2 bases, and the junction held 5 bases outside the gene matches. The length of the CDR3 is 15 residues. The CDR3 spells CASSSWTSEQETQYF. CDR3 DNA sequence: TGTGCCAGCAGCTCGTGGACTAGCGAGCAAGAGACCCAGTACTTC.

The chain has TRBV2 and TRBJ1-2; TRBD1 matches at 9 bases. The CDR3 extends over 13 amino acids. Per germline, CDR1 SNHLY and CDR2 FYNNEI. V was clipped by 6 bases and J by 6 bases; unmatched bases: 5. CDR3 DNA sequence: TGTGCCAGCAGGGGGAGGACAGGGGATGGCTACACCTTC. It translates to CASRGRTGDGYTF.

The V gene is TRBV3-1 (or the pseudogene TRBV3-2), the J gene TRBJ2-1, with a possible D match to TRBD2 (7 bases). Trimming cost V 4 bases and J 9 bases, with 31 bases left between them. Germline lookup yields CDR1 LGHDT and CDR2 YNNKEL (reference sequence). CDR3 length: 19 amino acids. The CDR3 loop is CASSLPTPGGPSPPSEQFF. The CDR3 bases are TGTGCCAGCAGCCTCCCAACCCCGGGGGGCCCTTCTCCCCCGAGTGAGCAGTTCTTC.

The chain joins TRBV9 to TRBJ1-4; 7 bases match TRBD1. Germline CDR1 and CDR2: SGDLS and YYNGEE. The CDR3 is 16 amino acids. Trimming removed 0 bases from V and 3 bases from J; junction bases left unmatched: 5. CDR3 DNA: TGTGCCAGCAGCGTAGGTTTGGGACAGCCTAATGAAAAACTGTTTTTT. Translating it yields CASSVGLGQPNEKLFF.

The chain carries TRBV19 and TRBJ1-1; 8 bases agree with TRBD1. From germline, CDR1 is LNHDA and CDR2 SQIVND (reference sequence). The CDR3 sequence is 13 residues long. V gave up 3 bases and J gave up 11 bases; unmatched junction bases: 8. The CDR3 sequence: CASSITLDRDAFF. In DNA, the CDR3 is TGTGCCAGTAGTATTACGTTGGACAGGGATGCTTTCTTT.

The genes are TRBV2 and TRBJ1-1, with TRBD1 matching 7 bases. Germline V gene data show CDR1 as SNHLY and CDR2 as FYNNEI. The V segment lost 6 bases and the J segment 0 bases; nucleotides outside the gene matches: 10. The CDR3 is 16 residues long. CDR3 nucleotides: TGTGCCAGCAGGGATCCAAGGACAGGAATGAACACTGAAGCTTTCTTT. As protein: CASRDPRTGMNTEAFF.

V gene TRBV15 combines with J gene TRBJ2-4; maybe TRBD2 (6 bases). CDR3 length equals 15 residues. Looked up from germline, CDR1 is LNHNV and CDR2 is YYDKDF (reference sequence). V shed 7 bases and J shed 7 bases, with 20 bases lying between them. This CDR3 reads CATTPGAAEGNIQYF. CDR3 coding DNA: TGTGCCACCACCCCCGGGGCGGCGGAGGGGAACATTCAGTACTTC.

The chain has TRBV11-3 and TRBJ2-3; D call uncertain. The CDR3 contains 12 residues. V gave up 2 bases and J gave up 4 bases, with 4 bases separating them. The germline CDR1 and CDR2 sequences are SGHNT and YENEEA. Here the CDR3 reads CASSLIADTQYF. As DNA, the CDR3 is TGTGCCAGCAGCTTAATAGCAGATACGCAGTATTTT.

The rearrangement links TRBV12-3 or TRBV12-4 to TRBJ1-6; 7 positions match TRBD1. J lost 9 bases, V lost 6 bases, and 5 bases had no gene match. The CDR3 runs 13 residues. The CDR3 loop is CASRGQQFSPLHF. Here the CDR3 DNA reads TGTGCCAGCAGGGGACAGCAGTTTTCACCCCTCCACTTT.

The chain is built from TRBV7-8 and TRBJ2-2, with 9 bases lining up with TRBD2. Germline loops: CDR1 SGHVS, CDR2 FQNEAQ. The CDR3 totals 14 residues. The trim removed 4 bases at V and 4 bases at J, leaving 1 base unmatched. The CDR3 DNA is TGTGCCAGCAGCTGGCGGGAGGGCACCGGGGAGCTGTTTTTT. Translated: CASSWREGTGELFF.

This clone was counted between two and nine times. The rearrangement uses TRBV5-1 and TRBJ2-1, with 9 bases fitting TRBD1. This CDR3 is 16 amino acids long. Germline V lookup: CDR1 SGHRS, CDR2 YFSETQ. Trimming took 2 bases from V and 4 from J; bases not matched to a gene: 7. Written as DNA, the CDR3 is TGCGCCAGCAGCTTATCCGGGACAGGGAATTACAATGAGCAGTTCTTC. This gives the protein CASSLSGTGNYNEQFF.

The chain is built from TRBV2 and TRBJ2-5; D possibly corresponds to TRBD1 (6 bases). Trimming removed 0 bases at V and 7 bases at J, with 12 bases between. From germline, CDR1 is SNHLY and CDR2 FYNNEI. CDR3 length: 14 residues. The CDR3 coding sequence is TGTGCCAGCAGTGAAGCGCGGTTAGGGGGGACCCAGTACTTC. Encoded protein: CASSEARLGGTQYF.

This clone was counted between two and nine times. The rearrangement joins TRBV15 to TRBJ1-1; D is unclear. Trimming removed 1 base at V and 0 bases at J, with 9 bases between. Germline CDR1 reads LNHNV; CDR2 reads YYDKDF (reference sequence). The CDR3 is made up of 15 amino acids. CDR3 residues: CATSRGDNVNTEAFF. CDR3 in DNA: TGTGCCACCAGCAGAGGAGACAATGTGAACACTGAAGCTTTCTTT.

The rearrangement uses TRBV19 and TRBJ1-2; D remains unclear. Trimming cost V 5 bases and J 1 base, with 8 bases left between them. The CDR3 is 13 residues long. Germline V lookup: CDR1 LNHDA, CDR2 SQIVND (reference sequence). Written as DNA, the CDR3 is TGTGCCAGTAGTCGAGAGAATAACTATGGCTACACCTTC. This encodes CASSRENNYGYTF.

In its sample, this clone was seen a few times. V usage is TRBV10-3 and J usage is TRBJ2-1; 7 positions match TRBD2. The CDR3 sequence is 15 residues long. CDR1 and CDR2 from the germline V gene are ENHRY and SYGVKD. V trimming: 10 bases; J trimming: 4 bases; junction bases outside the gene matches: 13. The CDR3 DNA reads TGTGCCAACTCCCCCGGGACTACGGATTACAATGAGCAGTTCTTC. This translates into CANSPGTTDYNEQFF.

This clone was seen a single time. This chain joins TRBV19 and TRBJ1-4; D may be TRBD1 (5 bases). The CDR3 sequence is 14 residues long. V dropped 6 bases and J dropped 4 bases, with 12 bases sitting between them. The germline CDR1 and CDR2 sequences are LNHDA and SQIVND (reference sequence). The CDR3 nucleotides are TGTGCCAGTAGCCAGAATAGGGGTAATGAAAAACTGTTTTTT. Translated, it gives CASSQNRGNEKLFF.